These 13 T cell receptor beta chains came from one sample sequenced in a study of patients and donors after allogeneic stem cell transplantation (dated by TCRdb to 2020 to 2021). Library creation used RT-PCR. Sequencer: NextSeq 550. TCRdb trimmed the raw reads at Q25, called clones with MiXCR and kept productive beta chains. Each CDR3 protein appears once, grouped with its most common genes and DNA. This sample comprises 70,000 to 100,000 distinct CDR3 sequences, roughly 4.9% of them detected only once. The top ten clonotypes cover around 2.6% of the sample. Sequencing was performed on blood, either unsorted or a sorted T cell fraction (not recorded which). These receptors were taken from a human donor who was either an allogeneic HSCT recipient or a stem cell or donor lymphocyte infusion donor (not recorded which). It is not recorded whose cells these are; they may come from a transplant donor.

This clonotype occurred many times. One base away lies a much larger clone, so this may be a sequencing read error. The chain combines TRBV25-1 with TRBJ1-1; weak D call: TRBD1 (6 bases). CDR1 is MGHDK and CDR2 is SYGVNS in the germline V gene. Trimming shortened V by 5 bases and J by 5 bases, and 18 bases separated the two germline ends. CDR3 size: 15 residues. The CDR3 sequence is CASSFTGSGKTEAFF. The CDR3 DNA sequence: TGTGCCAGCAGTTTTACAGGGAGTGGTAAGACTGAAGCTTTCTTT.

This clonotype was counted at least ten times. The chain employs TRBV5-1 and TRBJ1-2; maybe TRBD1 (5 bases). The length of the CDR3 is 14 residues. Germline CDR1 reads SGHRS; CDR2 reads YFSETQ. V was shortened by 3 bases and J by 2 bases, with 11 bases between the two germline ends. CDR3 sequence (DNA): TGCGCCAGCAGCTCACAGGTTCGCAACTATGGCTACACCTTC. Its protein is CASSSQVRNYGYTF.

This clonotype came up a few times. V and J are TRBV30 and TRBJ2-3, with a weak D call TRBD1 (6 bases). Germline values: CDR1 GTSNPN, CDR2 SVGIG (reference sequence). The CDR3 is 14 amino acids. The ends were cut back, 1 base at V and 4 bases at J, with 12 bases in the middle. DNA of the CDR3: TGTGCCTGGAGTGCGGGACACGGGGCAGATACGCAGTATTTT. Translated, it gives CAWSAGHGADTQYF.

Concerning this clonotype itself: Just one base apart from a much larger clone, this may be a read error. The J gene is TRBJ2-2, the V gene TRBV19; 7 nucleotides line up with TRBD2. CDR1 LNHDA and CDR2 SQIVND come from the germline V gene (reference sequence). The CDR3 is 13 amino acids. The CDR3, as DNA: TGTGCCAGTAGTATAGCCCAGGGAGGGGACCTGTTTTTT. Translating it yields CASSIAQGGDLFF.

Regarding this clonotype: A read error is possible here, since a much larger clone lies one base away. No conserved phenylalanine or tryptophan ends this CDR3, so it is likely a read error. The CDR3 spells CASSSSWGGNEQFL. CDR3 DNA sequence: TGTGCCAGCTCCTCGAGTTGGGGGGGCAATGAGCAGTTCCTC. The rearrangement joins TRBV5-4 to TRBJ2-1; TRBD2 matches at 7 bases. In germline, CDR1 is SGHNT, CDR2 YYREEE (reference sequence). The CDR3 covers 14 residues. The junction had 10 bases not matched to a gene; V was cut back by 7 bases and J by 6 bases.

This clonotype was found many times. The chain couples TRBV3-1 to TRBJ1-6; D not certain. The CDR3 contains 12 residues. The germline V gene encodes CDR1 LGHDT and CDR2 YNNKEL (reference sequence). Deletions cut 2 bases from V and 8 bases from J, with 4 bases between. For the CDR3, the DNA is TGTGCCAGCAGCCAAAGAGATTCACCCCTCCACTTT. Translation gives CASSQRDSPLHF.

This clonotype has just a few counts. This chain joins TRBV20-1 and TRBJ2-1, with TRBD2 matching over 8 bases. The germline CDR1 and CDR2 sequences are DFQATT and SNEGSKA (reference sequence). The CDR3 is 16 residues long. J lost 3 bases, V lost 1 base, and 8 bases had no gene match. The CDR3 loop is CSARGAGGRFYNEQFF. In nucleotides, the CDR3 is TGCAGTGCTAGAGGCGCTGGCGGGAGGTTCTACAATGAGCAGTTCTTC.

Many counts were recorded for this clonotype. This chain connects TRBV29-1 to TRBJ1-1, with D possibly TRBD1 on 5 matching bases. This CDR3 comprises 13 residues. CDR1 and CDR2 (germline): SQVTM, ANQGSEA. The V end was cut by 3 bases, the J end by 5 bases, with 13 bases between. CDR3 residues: CSVEGREYTEAFF. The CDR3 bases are TGCAGCGTTGAGGGCAGGGAATATACTGAAGCTTTCTTT.

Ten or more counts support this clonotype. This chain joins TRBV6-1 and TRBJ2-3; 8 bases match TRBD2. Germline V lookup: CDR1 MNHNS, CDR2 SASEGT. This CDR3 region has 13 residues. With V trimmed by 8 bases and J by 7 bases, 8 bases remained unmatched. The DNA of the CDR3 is TGTGCCAGCCACCCGGGAGGGGAGAATACGCAGTATTTT. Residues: CASHPGGENTQYF.

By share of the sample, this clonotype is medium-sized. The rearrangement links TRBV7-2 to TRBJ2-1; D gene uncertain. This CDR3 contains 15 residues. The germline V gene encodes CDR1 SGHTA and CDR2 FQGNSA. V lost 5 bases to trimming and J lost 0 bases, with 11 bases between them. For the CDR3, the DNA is TGTGCCAGCAGCCCCGACGTAAGCTCCTACAATGAGCAGTTCTTC. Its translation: CASSPDVSSYNEQFF.

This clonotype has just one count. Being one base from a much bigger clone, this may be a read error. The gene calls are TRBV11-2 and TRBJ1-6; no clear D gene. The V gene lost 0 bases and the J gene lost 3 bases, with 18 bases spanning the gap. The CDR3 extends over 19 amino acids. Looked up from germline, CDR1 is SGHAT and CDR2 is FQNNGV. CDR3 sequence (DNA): TGTGCCAGCAGCTTAGATCAGAGGACCACACGCTGCTATAATTCACCCCTCCACTTT. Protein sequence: CASSLDQRTTRCYNSPLHF.

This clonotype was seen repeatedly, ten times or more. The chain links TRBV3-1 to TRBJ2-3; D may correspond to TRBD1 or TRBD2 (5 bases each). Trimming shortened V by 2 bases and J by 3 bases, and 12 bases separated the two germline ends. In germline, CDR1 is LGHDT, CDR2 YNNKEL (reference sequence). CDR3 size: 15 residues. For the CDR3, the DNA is TGTGCCAGCAGCCAAAGGGCAGGGAGAACAGATACGCAGTATTTT. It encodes CASSQRAGRTDTQYF.

The CDR3 reads CSARAPQRGNEQFF. DNA of the CDR3: TGCAGTGCTAGAGCTCCACAGCGCGGCAATGAGCAGTTCTTC. The chain combines TRBV20-1 with TRBJ2-1; D gene ambiguous. The CDR3 runs 14 residues. Trimming took off 1 base at V and 6 bases at J, with 13 bases between the two ends. Per germline, CDR1 DFQATT and CDR2 SNEGSKA (reference sequence).